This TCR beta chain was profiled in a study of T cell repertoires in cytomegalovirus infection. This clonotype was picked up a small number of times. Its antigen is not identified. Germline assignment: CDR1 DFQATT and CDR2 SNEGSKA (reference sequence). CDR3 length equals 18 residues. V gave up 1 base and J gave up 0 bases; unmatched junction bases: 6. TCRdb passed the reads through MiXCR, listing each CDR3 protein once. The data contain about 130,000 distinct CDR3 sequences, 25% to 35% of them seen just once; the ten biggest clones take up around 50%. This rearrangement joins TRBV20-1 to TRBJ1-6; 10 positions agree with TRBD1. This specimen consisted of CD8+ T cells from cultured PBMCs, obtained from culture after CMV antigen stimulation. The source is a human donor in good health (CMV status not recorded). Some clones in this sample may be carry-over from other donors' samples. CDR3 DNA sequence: TGCAGTGCTAGAGTCTGGGACAGGGGAAGCTCCTATAATTCACCCCTCCACTTT. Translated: CSARVWDRGSSYNSPLHF.